The sequence of this TCR beta chain was determined in a study of neoadjuvant anti-PD-1 for oral cavity cancer. V lost 2 bases to trimming and J lost 6 bases, with 10 bases between them. CDR1 is LNHDA, CDR2 SQIVND, per germline (reference sequence). The length of the CDR3 is 13 residues. The method was immunoSEQ multiplex PCR; TCRdb's version includes in-frame clones alone and lacks a portion of them. Among about 15,000 clones listed, about 70% were seen once. The patients had HPV-negative, locally advanced oral cavity squamous cell carcinoma. PBMCs were not maintained or expanded in culture before analysis.

The chain is built from TRBV19 and TRBJ1-2; D might be TRBD1 (5 bases). The sequencing used PBMCs, collected before nivolumab (anti-PD-1) treatment. The TCR originated in a person aged 40-85 years with oral cavity squamous cell carcinoma. The CDR3 nucleotides are TGTGCCAGTAGTATAAGGAGAGGGGATGGCTACACCTTC. The encoded protein is CASSIRRGDGYTF.